What follows describes a single TCR beta chain. CDR3 length: 15 residues. V lost 5 bases to trimming and J lost 8 bases, with 18 bases between them. The germline V gene encodes CDR1 SEHNR and CDR2 FQNEAQ (reference sequence). This specimen belongs to a study of blood T cell repertoires in COVID-19. This table comes from immunoSEQ multiplex PCR, and its TCRdb copy is limited to in-frame clones, with some not included. In the table there are over 150,000 clones, more than 80% of which are singletons. The sequencing sample was made of PBMCs or T cells enriched from blood (not recorded which). The chain combines TRBV7-9 with TRBJ1-4; possibly TRBD1 for D (6 bases). The TCR originated in a man aged 40-49 years who had recovered from COVID-19. The CDR3, as DNA: TGTGCCAGCAGCGCCCACAGGGCTGGTGGGGAAAAACTGTTTTTT. This encodes CASSAHRAGGEKLFF.